The 2 T cell receptor beta chains in this list originate from one sample, sequenced in a study of cytomegalovirus exposure and HLA in healthy donors (dated by TCRdb to the late 2010s). Library generation was performed with the immunoSEQ multiplex PCR assay. TCRdb mirrors the immuneACCESS table, restricted to in-frame sequences. Some clones are absent from its copies; in checked studies, under half trace to an unresolved V gene, and the reason for the others is unknown. For this sample the table gives 110,000 to 150,000 clones, of which almost 90% were detected only once. The top ten clonotypes cover roughly 7.7% of the sample. Sample: PBMCs. These receptors all come from a woman under 30 in good health and CMV-seropositive.

This sequence joins TRBV10-3 and TRBJ2-1; D is possibly TRBD1 (6 bases). Germline V CDR1 and CDR2: ENHRY, SYGVKD. CDR3 length equals 12 residues. V lost 9 bases to trimming and J lost 9 bases, with 15 bases between them. CDR3: CAIATQGTEQFF. CDR3 DNA: TGTGCCATTGCAACACAGGGAACTGAGCAGTTCTTC.

V gene TRBV21-1 combines with J gene TRBJ1-5; no check of the table's D call, TRBD1, against the DNA was made. TRBV21-1 is labeled a pseudogene. This CDR3 is 18 amino acids long. This CDR3 reads CASSKNDEGAGSNQPQHF. DNA for the CDR3: TGTGCCAGCAGCAAAAACGATGAGGGGGCGGGGAGCAATCAGCCCCAGCATTTT.